This T cell receptor beta chain was sequenced in a study of OX40 agonist ivuxolimab in advanced cancers. CDR3 length: 15 residues. Germline V gene sequence: CDR1 SGHVS, CDR2 FQNEAQ. Trimming removed 4 bases from V and 5 bases from J, with 15 bases in between. Using immunoSEQ multiplex PCR, the repertoire was profiled, and TCRdb retains in-frame clones only, with some absent. Here the sample spans 71,000 or so clones, about 86% being singletons. Study results and limitations: Individuals who were partial responders at 0.1-3.0 mg/kg had clonal expansion that ranked among the lowest.

As concerns this clone: What it recognizes is unknown.

This specimen was CD4+ or CD8+ T cells sorted from blood, taken in a trial of the OX40 agonist ivuxolimab. The receptor was isolated from an adult with an advanced solid tumor such as melanoma, head and neck, liver or kidney cancer. This rearrangement joins TRBV7-8 to TRBJ2-1, with TRBD2 as a possible D gene (5 bases). The CDR3 nucleotides read TGTGCCAGCAGCTCCGCCCCCACTAGTAACAATGAGCAGTTCTTC. Translation gives CASSSAPTSNNEQFF.